Below are 5 T cell receptor beta chains sequenced from a single sample in a study of OX40 agonist ivuxolimab in advanced cancers. Only in-frame clones appear in the TCRdb table, and some are missing; sequencing was by immunoSEQ multiplex PCR. Of 40,000 to 50,000 clones in the sample, about four fifths were seen once. Sequenced material: CD4+ or CD8+ T cells sorted from blood, taken in a trial of the OX40 agonist ivuxolimab. The receptors stem from an adult with an advanced solid tumor such as melanoma, head and neck, liver or kidney cancer.

Only one count was recorded for this clone. The chain links TRBV10-2 to TRBJ2-2; D uncertain. V shed 5 bases and J shed 4 bases, with 8 bases lying between them. The length of the CDR3 is 13 residues. The germline V gene has CDR1 WSHSY and CDR2 SAAADI. CDR3 sequence: CASSLSVTGELFF. CDR3 nucleotide sequence: TGCGCCAGCAGTTTATCCGTCACCGGGGAGCTGTTTTTT.

This chain connects TRBV5-1 to TRBJ1-1, with D possibly matching TRBD1 (5 bases). The CDR3 has 14 residues. The ends were cut back, 0 bases at V and 4 bases at J, with 10 bases in the middle. The germline gives CDR1 SGHRS, CDR2 YFSETQ. In nucleotides, the CDR3 is TGCGCCAGCAGCTTGGACAGCCAGGGCACTGAAGCTTTCTTT. Translation gives CASSLDSQGTEAFF.

This chain links TRBV5-6 with TRBJ1-1; 8 bases fit TRBD1. CDR1 and CDR2 from the germline V gene are SGHDT and YYEEEE. Trimming at V came to 0 bases and at J to 1 base, leaving 5 bases not matched to a gene. The CDR3 consists of 16 residues. DNA of the CDR3: TGTGCCAGCAGCTTGGTGTGGACAGGGCGGAACACTGAAGCTTTCTTT. This translates into CASSLVWTGRNTEAFF.

This rearrangement joins TRBV9 to TRBJ2-1; TRBD1 matches 7 bases. Germline lookup yields CDR1 SGDLS and CDR2 YYNGEE. This CDR3 is built from 13 residues. With 6 bases clipped from V and 6 bases from J, the junction kept 6 bases outside the gene matches. As DNA, the CDR3 is TGTGCCAGCAACAGGGGATCTGGCAATGAGCAGTTCTTC. This translates into CASNRGSGNEQFF. The entire variable domain, with the rest obtained from reference TRBV9 and TRBJ2-1, is as follows: DSGVTQTPKHLITATGQRVTLRCSPRSGDLSVYWYQQSLDQGLQFLIQYYNGEERAKGNILERFSAQQFPDLHSELNLSSLELGDSALYFCASNRGSGNEQFFGPGTRLTVL.

The rearrangement links TRBV18 to TRBJ2-7; either TRBD1 or TRBD2 may fit D (5 bases each). V was pared by 4 bases and J by 9 bases, with 22 bases between. CDR3 length: 15 residues. Germline V gene data show CDR1 as KGHSH and CDR2 as LQKENI. CDR3 in DNA: TGTGCCAGCTCACAAGGGGCTTTACCGGGATCAGGGCAGTACTTC. This sequence encodes CASSQGALPGSGQYF. The full variable domain, completed using reference TRBV18 and TRBJ2-7, is NAGVMQNPRHLVRRRGQEARLRCSPMKGHSHVYWYRQLPEEGLKFMVYLQKENIIDESGMPKERFSAEFPKEGPSILRIQQVVRGDSAAYFCASSQGALPGSGQYFGPGTRLTVT.